This T cell receptor (beta chain) originates from a study of blood T cell repertoires in COVID-19. About the study: Spain, Italy and the United States supplied samples that represented acute and convalescent COVID-19.

Under the authors' procedure: Reference gene primer amplification in the assay estimated nucleated cell counts. Data came from immunoSEQ multiplex PCR; TCRdb stores just in-frame clones and leaves some out. That table furnishes V, J and clone size, whereas the DNA furnished D and trimming. The sample consists of hundreds of thousands of clones, 83% of them appearing once. The V end lost 8 bases, the J end lost 3 bases, and 17 bases lay between the germline ends. The length of the CDR3 is 14 residues. The germline CDR1 and CDR2 sequences are MGHDK and SYGVNS. What was sequenced was peripheral blood. The receptor's source is a woman between 50 and 59 years old with acute or convalescent COVID-19. The chain is built from TRBV25-1 and TRBJ2-7, with D perhaps TRBD1 (5 bases). The CDR3 DNA is TGTGCCAGCTCCCGCGCGGACAACAACTACGAGCAGTACTTC. It translates to CASSRADNNYEQYF.